Below, 14 T cell receptor beta chains from the same sample are listed, as sequenced in a study of blood T cell repertoires in COVID-19 (TCRdb year 2020). Libraries were built with the immunoSEQ multiplex PCR assay. TCRdb obtained this table from immuneACCESS and retained in-frame rearrangements with V and J assigned. These tables miss some clones; where compared with another copy, unresolved V genes account for less than half of the shortfall, and the remainder is unexplained. This sample has about 410,000 clones in its table, and approximately 89% of those were observed once. Around 1.5% of the sample belongs to the ten largest clones. Material for sequencing was peripheral blood. The receptor source for this set is a woman aged 40 to 50 with COVID-19, enrolled during active disease.

This clone was detected only once. The chain is built from TRBV9 and TRBJ1-2; no reliable D call. The CDR3 runs to 14 residues. V was shortened by 0 bases and J by 2 bases, with 8 bases between the two germline ends. Germline values: CDR1 SGDLS, CDR2 YYNGEE. The CDR3 spells CASSVDSGNYGYTF. CDR3 coding DNA: TGTGCCAGCAGCGTAGACTCGGGGAACTATGGCTACACCTTC.

This clone was recorded only once. The chain uses TRBV28 and TRBJ1-1; 10 nucleotides line up with TRBD1. In germline, CDR1 is MDHEN, CDR2 SYDVKM. V was clipped by 10 bases and J by 4 bases; unmatched bases: 9. The CDR3 runs to 14 residues. This CDR3 is CATLGQGISTEAFF. The CDR3 nucleotides read TGTGCCACCCTGGGACAGGGGATTAGCACTGAAGCTTTCTTT.

The V and J genes are TRBV9 and TRBJ2-7; 7 bases align to TRBD1. The CDR3 runs to 13 residues. V dropped 4 bases and J dropped 6; count of bases not matched to a gene: 7. Per germline, CDR1 SGDLS and CDR2 YYNGEE. The CDR3 DNA reads TGTGCCAGCAGCAACAGACAGGGCCCCGAGCAGTACTTC. Translated: CASSNRQGPEQYF.

This sequence joins TRBV19 and TRBJ1-1, with a tentative D call TRBD1 (6 bases). The germline CDR1 and CDR2 sequences are LNHDA and SQIVND (reference sequence). Trimming left V 7 bases short and J 3 bases short, with 12 bases between. There are 13 residues in the CDR3. CDR3 residues: CASISGVDTEAFF. DNA for the CDR3: TGTGCCAGTATATCAGGGGTTGACACTGAAGCTTTCTTT.

The V gene is TRBV7-8, the J gene TRBJ1-1; D is perhaps TRBD1 (6 bases). The V end lost 5 bases, the J end lost 3 bases, and 19 bases lay between the germline ends. CDR3 length: 16 residues. Germline CDR1 and CDR2: SGHVS and FQNEAQ. DNA of the CDR3: TGTGCCAGCAGCCTGAAATGGGGGGGGGCTGACACTGAAGCTTTCTTT. Protein sequence: CASSLKWGGADTEAFF.

This clone has a handful of counts. The chain recombines TRBV27 with TRBJ1-5; 9 bases are shared with TRBD1. The CDR3 totals 16 residues. CDR1 and CDR2 from the germline V gene are MNHEY and SMNVEV (reference sequence). J gave up 4 bases and V 4 bases, and 8 bases lay outside the gene matches. CDR3 in amino acids: CASSSLSGTGNQPQHF. The CDR3 bases are TGTGCCAGCAGTTCCCTCTCCGGGACAGGGAATCAGCCCCAGCATTTT.

This chain links TRBV19 with TRBJ2-1, with TRBD2 matching over 8 bases. The CDR3 has 15 residues. J was trimmed by 4 bases and V by 4 bases; bases with no gene match: 6. Germline V gives CDR1 LNHDA, CDR2 SQIVND (reference sequence). The CDR3 here is CASSTREGSYNEQFF. The CDR3 region has the DNA TGTGCCAGTAGTACCCGGGAGGGAAGTTACAATGAGCAGTTCTTC.

The sample holds one count of this clone. This sequence joins TRBV27 and TRBJ2-7; TRBD1 aligns across 8 bases. The V segment lost 10 bases and the J segment 2 bases; nucleotides outside the gene matches: 10. This CDR3 spans 14 amino acids. The germline V gene has CDR1 MNHEY and CDR2 SMNVEV (reference sequence). CDR3 DNA: TGTGCCACCATAGGACAGGGCCTTCCCTACGAGCAGTACTTC. Its protein product is CATIGQGLPYEQYF.

This chain connects TRBV6-5 to TRBJ2-2, with TRBD2 identical over 10 bases. The CDR3 totals 15 residues. The V and J ends lost 2 bases and 7 bases, in that order; junction bases with no gene match: 4. In germline, CDR1 is MNHEY, CDR2 SVGAGI. The CDR3 region is CASSYLAGVRGELFF. CDR3 sequence (DNA): TGTGCCAGCAGTTACCTAGCGGGAGTACGCGGGGAGCTGTTTTTT.

The chain links TRBV20-1 to TRBJ1-2, with D tentatively TRBD1 (6 bases). There are 14 residues in the CDR3. Trimming took off 3 bases at V and 2 bases at J, with 13 bases between the two ends. In germline, CDR1 is DFQATT, CDR2 SNEGSKA (reference sequence). The CDR3 sequence: CSASNREANYGYTF. In nucleotides, the CDR3 is TGCAGTGCTAGTAACAGGGAAGCGAACTATGGCTACACCTTC.

CDR3 DNA sequence: TGTGCCAGCAGTTACCATGAGACAGCCACCTACTACGAGCAGTACTTC. Amino acids: CASSYHETATYYEQYF. J is TRBJ2-7 and V is TRBV6-7; D may be TRBD1 (5 bases). TRBV6-7 carries the ORF label, with uncertain function. Trimming took 2 bases from V and 3 from J, leaving 17 bases between them. The CDR3 contains 16 residues.

The genes are TRBV14 and TRBJ1-6; D remains unclear. Germline CDR1 SGHDN, CDR2 FVKESK. CDR3 length: 15 amino acids. The V end was cut by 5 bases, the J end by 7 bases, with 15 bases between. CDR3: CASSSQAGGNSPLHF. The CDR3 region has the DNA TGTGCCAGCAGCTCGCAGGCAGGAGGGAATTCACCCCTCCACTTT.

The rearrangement links TRBV5-1 to TRBJ2-1; 12 bases are a match to TRBD2. CDR3 length equals 16 residues. The germline V gene encodes CDR1 SGHRS and CDR2 YFSETQ. V was clipped by 5 bases and J by 2 bases; unmatched bases: 5. For the CDR3, the DNA is TGCGCCAGCAGACGTCTAGCGGGAGGGGCCTACAATGAGCAGTTCTTC. It encodes CASRRLAGGAYNEQFF.

A word on this clone: This specimen includes other DNA sequences encoding the same CDR3. The rearrangement links TRBV6-5 to TRBJ1-1, with TRBD1 identical over 8 bases. The CDR3 is 14 residues long. V shed 6 bases, J shed 5 bases, and the junction held 8 bases outside the gene matches. CDR1 MNHEY and CDR2 SVGAGI come from the germline V gene. The chain's CDR3 is CASSSRTGWTEAFF. Here the CDR3 DNA reads TGTGCCAGCAGCTCTCGGACAGGGTGGACTGAAGCTTTCTTT.